These 21 T cell receptor beta chains originate from one sample sequenced in a study of shared clonotypes between healthy human individuals. Repertoires were generated with immunoSEQ multiplex PCR, while TCRdb's copy carries only in-frame clones and drops some. The table lists 600,000 to 750,000 clones, 72% of them singletons. The sample consisted of memory CD4+ T cells sorted from blood. Subset noted: CD45RA-negative fraction. These receptor sequences come from a woman under 40 in good health.

CDR3 nucleotides: TGTGCCAGTAGTCCCGGGACAGGGGCCAATCAGCCCCAGCATTTT. As protein: CASSPGTGANQPQHF. The V and J genes are TRBV19 and TRBJ1-5, with 10 bases lining up with TRBD1. The CDR3 covers 15 residues. V lost 5 bases to trimming and J lost 3 bases; unmatched junction nucleotides: 4. Germline-derived CDR1 and CDR2 are LNHDA and SQIVND (reference sequence).

CDR3 nucleotide sequence: TGTGCCAGCAGCGATGAGGGGGCAGGTCAGCCCCAGCATTTT. Protein product: CASSDEGAGQPQHF. The chain recombines TRBV2 with TRBJ1-5, with 7 positions matching TRBD1. V lost 6 bases and J lost 6; bases outside the gene matches: 8. Germline V gives CDR1 SNHLY, CDR2 FYNNEI. This CDR3 has 14 residues.

The chain uses TRBV5-1 and TRBJ2-6; D gene unclear. The CDR3 spans 15 residues. Germline assignment: CDR1 SGHRS and CDR2 YFSETQ. V lost 5 bases and J lost 4, with 13 bases in between. CDR3 sequence: CASRPYGGGANVLTF. The DNA of the CDR3 is TGCGCCAGCAGGCCCTATGGTGGCGGGGCCAACGTCCTGACTTTC.

The chain joins TRBV30 to TRBJ1-2; D perhaps matches TRBD1 (5 bases). This CDR3 contains 11 residues. Germline lookup yields CDR1 GTSNPN and CDR2 SVGIG (reference sequence). V lost 8 bases to trimming and J lost 4 bases, with 11 bases between them. CDR3 in amino acids: CAGGSLYGYTF. In DNA form, the CDR3 reads TGTGCCGGGGGATCCCTCTATGGCTACACCTTC.

The rearrangement joins TRBV6-5 to TRBJ2-7; TRBD2 agrees at 8 bases. J was trimmed by 1 base and V by 4 bases; bases with no gene match: 6. CDR1 is MNHEY, CDR2 SVGAGI, per germline. This CDR3 region has 15 residues. CDR3 protein: CASSWSGRKSYEQYF. In DNA form, the CDR3 reads TGTGCCAGCAGTTGGAGCGGGAGAAAGTCCTACGAGCAGTACTTC.

This clone was observed once. This chain connects TRBV30 to TRBJ1-1, with 9 bases matching TRBD1. Germline loops: CDR1 GTSNPN, CDR2 SVGIG (reference sequence). The CDR3 sequence is 14 residues long. V was pared by 4 bases and J by 1 base, with 4 bases of the junction left unmatched. The chain's CDR3 is CAWTGTGPNTEAFF. CDR3 coding DNA: TGTGCCTGGACCGGGACAGGGCCGAACACTGAAGCTTTCTTT. The entire variable domain, with the rest obtained from reference TRBV30 and TRBJ1-1, is as follows: SQTIHQWPATLVQPVGSPLSLECTVEGTSNPNLYWYRQAAGRGLQLLFYSVGIGQISSEVPQNLSASRPQDRQFILSSKKLLLSDSGFYLCAWTGTGPNTEAFFGQGTRLTVV.

This chain joins TRBV5-4 and TRBJ2-7; tentative D call: TRBD2 (6 bases). Trimming stripped 2 bases from V and 0 bases from J, with 9 bases between. CDR1 and CDR2 from the germline V gene are SGHNT and YYREEE (reference sequence). CDR3 size: 14 residues. The CDR3 reads CASSLPSASYEQYF. CDR3 sequence (DNA): TGTGCCAGCAGCTTACCTAGCGCCTCCTACGAGCAGTACTTC.

This clone was picked up one time. The chain carries TRBV7-2 and TRBJ1-1, with D possibly being TRBD1 (5 bases). Germline V gene sequence: CDR1 SGHTA, CDR2 FQGNSA. The CDR3 runs 16 residues. V was trimmed by 5 bases and J by 5 bases, leaving 21 bases between them. The CDR3 coding sequence is TGTGCCAGCAGCCCCCAAGTCCGGGGTGGGGGAACTGAAGCTTTCTTT. It is translated as CASSPQVRGGGTEAFF.

This clone appeared a few times. J is TRBJ1-1 and V is TRBV20-1, with D unresolved. The V gene lost 7 bases and the J gene lost 1 base, with 7 bases spanning the gap. Germline CDR1 DFQATT, CDR2 SNEGSKA (reference sequence). The CDR3 loop spans 11 amino acids. CDR3 nucleotide sequence: TGCAGTGGGCGCGAGAACACTGAAGCTTTCTTT. Protein: CSGRENTEAFF.

As regards this clone: A read error may be the cause here, since a much bigger clone is one base away. Other DNA sequences in this specimen translate into the identical CDR3. The V gene is TRBV5-1, the J gene TRBJ1-4; 9 nucleotides align to TRBD1. V shed 0 bases, J shed 6 bases, and the junction held 3 bases outside the gene matches. Germline lookup yields CDR1 SGHRS and CDR2 YFSETQ. This CDR3 spans 15 amino acids. Here the CDR3 reads CASSLGDRDYEKLFF. The CDR3 coding sequence is TGCGCCAGCAGCTTGGGGGACAGGGACTATGAAAAACTGTTTTTT.

The count of this clone is one. The chain carries TRBV30 and TRBJ2-7, with TRBD2 matching 9 bases. Germline trimming cut 4 bases from V and 7 bases from J; bases unmatched to any gene: 2. The CDR3 contains 11 residues. Germline assignment: CDR1 GTSNPN and CDR2 SVGIG (reference sequence). Here the CDR3 DNA reads TGTGCCTGGACTAGCGGGAAAGAGCAGTACTTC. This sequence encodes CAWTSGKEQYF.

This clone was counted only a few times. CDR3 residues: CASSPPGIGSGYEQYF. CDR3 bases: TGTGCCAGCAGTCCGCCCGGCATTGGGTCCGGCTACGAGCAGTACTTC. J is TRBJ2-7 and V is TRBV28; unclear D gene. V was cut by 5 bases and J by 3 bases, with 20 bases left in between. The CDR3 covers 16 residues. Looked up from germline, CDR1 is MDHEN and CDR2 is SYDVKM.

CDR3 protein: CASSLATGSGEQFF. The CDR3 nucleotides read TGCGCCAGCAGCTTGGCCACGGGATCGGGTGAGCAGTTCTTC. The V and J genes are TRBV5-1 and TRBJ2-1; TRBD2 is a possible D gene (5 bases). The CDR3 consists of 14 residues. V lost 0 bases and J lost 9, with 13 bases in between. Per germline, CDR1 SGHRS and CDR2 YFSETQ.

V and J are TRBV5-1 and TRBJ2-5; 14 bases map to TRBD2. V gave up 4 bases and J gave up 4 bases; unmatched junction bases: 6. The CDR3 runs to 16 residues. The germline gives CDR1 SGHRS, CDR2 YFSETQ. DNA of the CDR3: TGCGCCAGCAGCGGGGGACTAGCGGGGGCGGGAGAGACCCAGTACTTC. Its translation is CASSGGLAGAGETQYF. The whole variable domain, filled in from reference TRBV5-1 and TRBJ2-5, reads KAGVTQTPRYLIKTRGQQVTLSCSPISGHRSVSWYQQTPGQGLQFLFEYFSETQRNKGNFPGRFSGRQFSNSRSEMNVSTLELGDSALYLCASSGGLAGAGETQYFGPGTRLLVL.

This clone has only one observation. The rearrangement uses TRBV2 and TRBJ1-1; D gene uncertain. Germline CDR1 reads SNHLY; CDR2 reads FYNNEI. Trimming took off 1 base at V and 3 bases at J, with 12 bases between the two ends. CDR3 length equals 15 residues. The CDR3 spells CASSEGLGLDTEAFF. As DNA, the CDR3 is TGTGCCAGCAGTGAAGGGCTAGGGCTAGACACTGAAGCTTTCTTT.

To note about this clone: Other DNA sequences in the sample encode the same CDR3. J is TRBJ2-1 and V is TRBV28, with 10 positions matching TRBD2. The CDR3 sequence is 15 residues long. The germline gives CDR1 MDHEN, CDR2 SYDVKM. V was pared by 4 bases and J by 3 bases, with 3 bases of the junction left unmatched. CDR3 protein: CASSSGTSDYNEQFF. The CDR3 DNA is TGTGCCAGCAGTTCCGGGACTAGCGACTACAATGAGCAGTTCTTC.

The gene calls are TRBV11-2 and TRBJ1-5; 8 nucleotides line up with TRBD1. Germline V gives CDR1 SGHAT, CDR2 FQNNGV. The V and J ends lost 1 base and 3 bases, in that order; junction bases with no gene match: 2. This CDR3 region has 15 residues. CDR3 sequence (DNA): TGTGCCAGCAGCTTAGGGACAGGGTTCAATCAGCCCCAGCATTTT. Amino acid sequence: CASSLGTGFNQPQHF.

Only a few counts were recorded for this clone. The chain employs TRBV9 and TRBJ2-5, with 14 bases identical to TRBD2. Germline V lookup: CDR1 SGDLS, CDR2 YYNGEE. There are 21 residues in the CDR3. With 3 bases clipped from V and 2 bases from J, the junction kept 18 bases outside the gene matches. The CDR3 spells CASSADYIPGLAGVGQETQYF. As DNA, the CDR3 is TGTGCCAGCAGCGCCGACTACATTCCGGGACTAGCGGGAGTGGGTCAAGAGACCCAGTACTTC.

The chain links TRBV5-1 to TRBJ1-3; maybe TRBD1 (5 bases). Germline CDR1 reads SGHRS; CDR2 reads YFSETQ. The CDR3 is 12 amino acids. Deletions cut 7 bases from V and 14 bases from J, with 19 bases between. CDR3 DNA: TGCGCCAGCCACTTGGACGCGGGGACCTTATATTTT. It encodes CASHLDAGTLYF.

This clone has a handful of counts. The CDR3 reads CASSQDPASAFQETQYF. CDR3 in DNA: TGCGCCAGCAGCCAAGATCCGGCTAGCGCTTTCCAAGAGACCCAGTACTTC. V is TRBV4-1 and J is TRBJ2-5; tentatively, D is TRBD2 (6 bases). The germline V and J ends were trimmed by 0 bases and 1 base, with 15 bases remaining between them. This CDR3 is built from 17 residues. Germline V gene data show CDR1 as MGHRA and CDR2 as YSYEKL.

The chain links TRBV4-1 to TRBJ2-3, with TRBD1 matching over 10 bases. The CDR3 loop spans 17 amino acids. The junction had 12 bases not matched to a gene; V was cut back by 4 bases and J by 5 bases. CDR1 is MGHRA, CDR2 YSYEKL, per germline. CDR3 protein: CASSLIPRQGARDTQYF. The CDR3 coding sequence is TGCGCCAGCAGCCTCATCCCCCGACAGGGGGCGCGAGATACGCAGTATTTT.